This T cell receptor beta chain appears in the sequencing data of a study of beta chain features in type 1 diabetes. Study outcomes and limitations: Small HLA sub-analyses could not settle whether HLA shapes TCRB rearrangement. For patients, the naive, central memory and Treg TCRB repertoires appeared more alike than for healthy donors. In all four CD4+ subsets, TCRB CDR3 length was significantly, moderately reduced in type 1 diabetes.

Isolation of CD4+ naive, central memory, regulatory and stem cell-like memory cells was achieved by sorting via CD45RO/CCR7/CD25/CD127/CD95/CD27. Regarding this clone: Its specificity is unknown.

The investigators reverse transcribed all of the isolated RNA, so they sequenced expressed TCRB transcripts. Here immunoSEQ multiplex PCR was the method, and the copy in TCRdb shows in-frame clones only, minus some. In the table there are over 20,000 clones, 50% to 70% of which are singletons. Trimming left V 6 bases short and J 4 bases short, with 12 bases between. Germline lookup yields CDR1 MNHEY and CDR2 SMNVEV (reference sequence). The CDR3 has 13 residues. Sequences were obtained from stem cell memory CD4+ T cells from blood. The V gene is TRBV27, the J gene TRBJ1-2; TRBD1 is a possible D gene (5 bases). The sequence was collected from a man aged 18 to 35 with type 1 diabetes. The CDR3 region is CASRSDRIYGYTF. CDR3 DNA: TGTGCCAGCAGATCCGACAGAATCTATGGCTACACCTTC.